This record concerns one T cell receptor (beta chain) sequence. Its antigen is currently unknown. The data belong to a study of shared clonotypes between healthy human individuals. The CDR3 has 12 residues. The germline V gene has CDR1 SGHDT and CDR2 YYEEEE. Deletions cut 0 bases from V and 10 bases from J, with 8 bases between. General study results and limits: Only blood was sampled, and tissue TCR repertoires likely differ from blood ones. The low donor count limited represented genetic and exposure-history diversity.

The study ran the assay at deep level. TCRdb's copy holds only in-frame clones and misses some; the assay was immunoSEQ multiplex PCR. The table lists about 490,000 clones, approximately 84% of them singletons. The source material was PBMCs. The origin of this receptor is a woman aged 40 to 50 in good health. Some clones in this sample may be carry-over from other donors' samples. The V call is TRBV5-6, the J call TRBJ2-1, with D hard to call. The chain's CDR3 is CASSLAWAEQFF. The CDR3 DNA reads as TGTGCCAGCAGCTTGGCATGGGCCGAGCAGTTCTTC.